A selection of T cell receptor beta chains follows, all from one sample in a study of T cells after yellow fever vaccination. Each CDR3 protein is one row after TCRdb ran MiXCR on the 5' RACE reads. The table lists just under 600,000 distinct CDR3 sequences, 13% of them singletons, with more than 12% in the top ten. The sequencing here drew on PBMCs, taken on the day of the yellow fever booster vaccination. These receptors were collected from a man aged 30-40 years who received the YFV17D yellow fever vaccine. Both conserved end residues are trimmed from each CDR3.

TRBJ1-1 TRBV5-1 ASSVGQGNTEAF
TRBJ2-1 TRBV29-1 SGLGTSGFNEQF
TRBJ1-3 TRBV9 ASSVAPVMRNTIY
TRBJ2-3 TRBV9 ASSFGRDPSTDTQY
TRBJ2-7 TRBV5-5 ASSLQGGKNYEQY
TRBJ2-7 TRBV5-4 ASRGLAVDGEQY
TRBJ2-7 TRBV28 ASNPQGALYEQY
TRBJ2-3 TRBV4-3 ASSPGTALTDTQY
TRBJ2-7 TRBV27 ASSFFLEG
TRBJ2-3 TRBV7-2 ASSHRGGPGDTQY
TRBJ2-5 TRBV9 ASSPSPHTNQETQY
TRBJ2-6 TRBV5-1 ASTPSGGVSGANVLT
TRBJ2-5 TRBV28 ATKGGGQETQY
TRBJ1-5 TRBV2 ASRPGTGASNQPQH
TRBJ1-4 TRBV28 ASSRQRGEKLF
TRBJ2-7 TRBV7-4 ASRGRDRGPYEQY
TRBJ1-1 TRBV2 ASSPGSASTGTEAF
TRBJ2-1 TRBV3-1 ASSPLRGFERNPVF
TRBJ2-4 TRBV28 ASSPRPPLAQKNIQY
TRBJ2-6 TRBV2 ASSELRSGDNVLT
TRBJ2-1 TRBV9 ASSPRTSDNEQF
TRBJ2-6 TRBV4-2 ASSARDRGRHVLT
TRBJ2-2 TRBV18 ASSPGRDLDTGELF
TRBJ1-6 TRBV6-5 ASGSLKGASYNSPLH
TRBJ2-2 TRBV19 ASSNNKNTGELF
TRBJ2-1 TRBV3-1 ASSQMTGNEQF
TRBJ2-1 TRBV20-1 SAPDRGGKGSGLSYNEQF
TRBJ1-1 TRBV7-9 ASSLGTQNTEAF
TRBJ1-2 TRBV5-1 ASRIRETYGYT
TRBJ1-5 TRBV19 ASSESGAIAGMPQH
TRBJ2-1 TRBV27 ASSLGSLALQSEQF
TRBJ1-2 TRBV12-3/TRBV12-4 ASSFRGPYGYT
TRBJ2-7 TRBV7-9 ASSPGQGNSYEQY
TRBJ1-5 TRBV20-1 SARTYIGNQPQH
TRBJ1-1 TRBV5-1 ASSLEKGAAF
TRBJ2-7 TRBV6-2/TRBV6-3 ASSYSRLGLAGDRSYEQY
TRBJ1-5 TRBV12-3/TRBV12-4 ASSYQGQVNQPQH
TRBJ2-7 TRBV5-1 ASTARQGGIYEQY
TRBJ2-1 TRBV5-1 ASSLEGSLRRNEQF
TRBJ2-1 TRBV6-2/TRBV6-3 ASTHAGDNEQF
TRBJ2-5 TRBV15 ATSRPRGQETQY
TRBJ2-1 TRBV29-1 SARGEEQF
TRBJ2-1 TRBV29-1 SVGDGNEQF
TRBJ2-1 TRBV20-1 SARDFTGYNEQF
TRBJ2-3 TRBV5-1 ASSPEGTSTDTQY
TRBJ1-4 TRBV7-2 ASSVQGATNEKLF
TRBJ2-1 TRBV9 ASSVSGGPGNEQF
TRBJ1-3 TRBV5-4 ASSLYDRGSGNTIY
TRBJ2-1 TRBV11-2 ASSLGGLAGLNEQF
TRBJ2-5 TRBV7-6 ASSNREQETQY
TRBJ2-1 TRBV11-2 ASSPTWGAGLTQYSYNEQF
TRBJ2-1 TRBV20-1 SAQPATPYNEQF
TRBJ1-5 TRBV28 ASSFSRVWGTSH
TRBJ2-3 TRBV20-1 RLWDSGTDTQY
TRBJ1-5 TRBV5-6 ASSKSGGQPQH
TRBJ2-7 TRBV7-2 ASETGGGEQY
TRBJ1-3 TRBV15 ATSRVASSGNTIY